The 6 T cell receptor beta chains below all came from one sample that was sequenced in a study of siplizumab effects on memory and regulatory T cells. Their antigens are not known. Here immunoSEQ multiplex PCR was the method, and the copy in TCRdb shows in-frame clones only, minus some. In the table there are 13,000 or so clones, almost 40% of which are singletons. The authors cocultured the mixed lymphocyte reaction cells at 37 degrees C for around 6 days. Sequenced material: CFSE-low (dividing) CD8+ T cells sorted from an allogeneic mixed lymphocyte reaction. The source is a human donor in good health; the cells came from an allogeneic mixed lymphocyte reaction.

This clone was counted a few times. The rearrangement links TRBV5-1 to TRBJ1-2; 8 nucleotides align to TRBD1. The CDR3 spans 18 residues. CDR1 and CDR2 (germline): SGHRS, YFSETQ. V lost 4 bases to trimming and J lost 1 base; unmatched junction nucleotides: 15. As DNA, the CDR3 is TGCGCCAGCAGCGCCGGAATCGGACAGGGACCCCTTAACTATGGCTACACCTTC. Protein sequence: CASSAGIGQGPLNYGYTF.

This clone has a handful of counts. The J gene is TRBJ2-7, the V gene TRBV19; tentative D call: TRBD1 (6 bases). The germline V and J ends were trimmed by 3 bases and 3 bases, with 15 bases remaining between them. CDR1 is LNHDA, CDR2 SQIVND, per germline (reference sequence). The CDR3 sequence is 15 residues long. CDR3 sequence: CASSINPQGNYEQYF. The DNA of the CDR3 is TGTGCCAGTAGTATCAATCCGCAGGGGAACTACGAGCAGTACTTC.

This clone rates as medium-sized (0.01 to 0.1%). The chain employs TRBV6-1 and TRBJ1-5; D call uncertain. Germline CDR1 reads MNHNS; CDR2 reads SASEGT. The CDR3 runs to 15 residues. The V end lost 0 bases, the J end lost 3 bases, and 9 bases lay between the germline ends. The CDR3 sequence: CASSEAEGLNQPQHF. The CDR3, as DNA: TGTGCCAGCAGTGAAGCCGAGGGCCTCAATCAGCCCCAGCATTTT.

The J gene is TRBJ1-1, the V gene TRBV29-1; a possible D gene is TRBD1 (5 bases). CDR1 is SQVTM, CDR2 ANQGSEA, per germline. V was shortened by 3 bases and J by 11 bases, with 13 bases between the two germline ends. The CDR3 contains 11 residues. The CDR3 sequence is CSVEGGAGAFF. For the CDR3, the DNA is TGCAGCGTTGAGGGCGGGGCGGGGGCTTTCTTT.

This clone is categorized as large. The rearrangement uses TRBV30 and TRBJ1-1; no reliable D call. The ends were cut back, 0 bases at V and 0 bases at J, with 5 bases in the middle. This CDR3 is built from 13 residues. The germline gives CDR1 GTSNPN, CDR2 SVGIG (reference sequence). In DNA, the CDR3 is TGTGCCTGGAGTGTAGGAATGAACACTGAAGCTTTCTTT. Its protein is CAWSVGMNTEAFF. Variable domain in full (rest from reference TRBV30 and TRBJ1-1): SQTIHQWPATLVQPVGSPLSLECTVEGTSNPNLYWYRQAAGRGLQLLFYSVGIGQISSEVPQNLSASRPQDRQFILSSKKLLLSDSGFYLCAWSVGMNTEAFFGQGTRLTVV.

By sample share, this clone is medium-sized (0.01 to 0.1%). The chain has TRBV27 and TRBJ1-2; unclear D gene. The CDR3 spans 13 residues. Trimming pared 3 bases from V and 4 bases from J, leaving 9 bases between. The germline gives CDR1 MNHEY, CDR2 SMNVEV (reference sequence). Here the CDR3 reads CASSFTAAYGYTF. The CDR3 DNA is TGTGCCAGCAGTTTCACAGCGGCCTATGGCTACACCTTC.